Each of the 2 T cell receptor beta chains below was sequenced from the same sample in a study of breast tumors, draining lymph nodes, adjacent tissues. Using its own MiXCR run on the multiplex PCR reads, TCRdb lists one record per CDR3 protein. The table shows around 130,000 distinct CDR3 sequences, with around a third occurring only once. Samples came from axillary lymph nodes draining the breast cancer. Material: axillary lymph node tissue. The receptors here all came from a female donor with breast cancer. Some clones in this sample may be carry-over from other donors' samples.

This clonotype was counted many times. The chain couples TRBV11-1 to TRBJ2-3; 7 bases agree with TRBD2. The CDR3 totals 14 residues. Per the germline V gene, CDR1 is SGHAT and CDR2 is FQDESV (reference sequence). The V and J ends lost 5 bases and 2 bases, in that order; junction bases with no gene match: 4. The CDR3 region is CASSLRDYTDTQYF. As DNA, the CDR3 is TGTGCCAGCAGCCTACGGGACTACACAGATACGCAGTATTTT.

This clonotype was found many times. The CDR3 nucleotides read TGTGCCAGCAGTTACCAGGGACAGGCCTACGAGCAGTACTTC. It specifies CASSYQGQAYEQYF. This chain joins TRBV6-2 or TRBV6-3 and TRBJ2-7; 8 bases match TRBD1. Trimming at V came to 2 bases and at J to 2 bases, leaving 2 bases not matched to a gene. Germline-derived CDR1 and CDR2 are MNHEY and SVGEGT. CDR3 length: 14 amino acids.